These T cell receptor beta chains were read from a single sample in a study of T cell responses to AZD1222 COVID-19 vaccine. The assay was immunoSEQ multiplex PCR, and TCRdb's table has in-frame clones only and misses some. The sample comprises some 140,000 clones, approximately 85% of which are singletons, and 7.9% rests with the top ten. This material consisted of peripheral blood, taken 28 days after the second dose of the MenACWY control vaccine. The receptors shown here come from an adult who received the MenACWY meningococcal vaccine as a control. CDR3s include the opening cysteine and the closing phenylalanine or tryptophan. The order of the fields is D gene, clone size, J gene, V gene, CDR3 protein, CDR3 DNA. The D gene is left open where the match is weak. Clone sizes are given selectively: once, few, many, or a class where the clone is expanded.

D: TRBD2; size: .; J: TRBJ2-2; V: TRBV19; CDR3: CASSTHGPGLAGAGGELFF; DNA: TGTGCCAGTAGTACCCACGGCCCGGGACTAGCGGGAGCGGGCGGGGAGCTGTTTTTT
D: .; size: .; J: TRBJ1-1; V: TRBV5-1; CDR3: CASSFGDLKTEAFF; DNA: TGCGCCAGCAGCTTTGGGGACCTGAAGACTGAAGCTTTCTTT
D: .; size: once; J: TRBJ2-5; V: TRBV5-1; CDR3: CASRYRASQETQYF; DNA: TGCGCCAGCAGATACAGGGCCTCCCAAGAGACCCAGTACTTC
D: .; size: .; J: TRBJ1-6; V: TRBV20-1; CDR3: CSAMGDSPLHF; DNA: TGCAGTGCCATGGGTGATTCACCCCTCCACTTT
D: .; size: .; J: TRBJ2-2; V: TRBV13; CDR3: CASSLFLGNTGELFF; DNA: TGTGCCAGCAGCTTATTTCTAGGGAACACCGGGGAGCTGTTTTTT
D: TRBD2; size: once; J: TRBJ2-3; V: TRBV5-1; CDR3: CASSRTSGGEGNTDTQYF; DNA: TGCGCCAGCAGCAGGACTAGCGGGGGAGAGGGGAACACAGATACGCAGTATTTT
D: .; size: .; J: TRBJ2-3; V: TRBV5-6; CDR3: CASSLGAGVGSTDTQYF; DNA: TGTGCCAGCAGCCTGGGGGCCGGGGTAGGCAGCACAGATACGCAGTATTTT
D: .; size: few; J: TRBJ2-1; V: TRBV7-3; CDR3: CASSLMGGDEQFF; DNA: TGTGCCAGCAGCTTAATGGGTGGTGATGAGCAGTTCTTC
D: TRBD2; size: .; J: TRBJ2-5; V: TRBV7-9; CDR3: CASSKLAGAFQETQYF; DNA: TGTGCCAGCAGCAAACTAGCGGGAGCTTTCCAAGAGACCCAGTACTTC
D: TRBD2; size: .; J: TRBJ2-1; V: TRBV6-4; CDR3: CASSGTSGSFEQFF; DNA: TGTGCCAGCAGCGGGACTAGCGGGAGTTTCGAGCAGTTCTTC
D: .; size: .; J: TRBJ1-1; V: TRBV20-1; CDR3: CSASDGPEAFF; DNA: TGCAGTGCTAGCGACGGTCCCGAAGCTTTCTTT